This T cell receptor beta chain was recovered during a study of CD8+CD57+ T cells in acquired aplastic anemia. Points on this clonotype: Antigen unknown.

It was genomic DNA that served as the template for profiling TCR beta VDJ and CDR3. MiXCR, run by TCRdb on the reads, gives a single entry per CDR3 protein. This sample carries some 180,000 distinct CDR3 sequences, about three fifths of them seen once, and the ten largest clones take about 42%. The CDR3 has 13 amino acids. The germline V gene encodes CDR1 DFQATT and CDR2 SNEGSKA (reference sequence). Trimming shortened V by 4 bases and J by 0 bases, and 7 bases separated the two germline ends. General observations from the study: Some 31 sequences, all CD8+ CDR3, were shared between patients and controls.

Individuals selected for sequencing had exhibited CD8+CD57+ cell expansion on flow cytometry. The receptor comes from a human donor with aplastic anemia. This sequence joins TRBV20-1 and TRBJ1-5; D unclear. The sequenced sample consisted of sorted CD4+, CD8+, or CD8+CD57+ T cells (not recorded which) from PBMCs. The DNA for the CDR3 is TGCAGTGCTATCCCAGGTAGCAATCAGCCCCAGCATTTT. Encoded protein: CSAIPGSNQPQHF.